This T cell receptor beta chain was identified in a study of blood T cell repertoires in COVID-19. Study-wide background: Samples representing acute and convalescent COVID-19 were sourced from the United States, Italy and Spain. Sources were T cells, B-cell-depleted T cells, or PBMCs; the material itself was cDNA or gDNA.

Profiled with immunoSEQ multiplex PCR; TCRdb holds only in-frame clones, not every one. In the table there are around 320,000 clones, 87% of which are singletons. The TCR was taken from a man between 18 and 35 years old with active or convalescent COVID-19. Sample: peripheral blood.

CDR3 sequence reads: CASSLHTGTASGNTIYF. CDR3 nucleotides: TGTGCCAGCAGCTTACATACCGGGACAGCCTCTGGAAACACCATATATTTT. The V gene is TRBV28, the J gene TRBJ1-3; 7 bases agree with TRBD1. The CDR3 loop spans 17 amino acids. J lost 0 bases, V lost 6 bases, and 11 bases had no gene match. Germline V gene lookup returns CDR1 MDHEN and CDR2 SYDVKM.